Listed below are T cell receptor beta chains from one sample, sequenced in a study of cytomegalovirus exposure and HLA in healthy donors. The repertoire was sequenced with immunoSEQ multiplex PCR; TCRdb's copy has only in-frame clones and lacks some. The repertoire consists of some 150,000 clones, with almost 80% occurring once and the leading ten covering about 1.5%. The sequenced sample was PBMCs. The receptor source for this set is a male donor in good health and CMV-seronegative. Each CDR3 is given with its conserved first and last residue. The order of the fields is V gene, CDR3 length, D gene, clone size, J gene, CDR3 DNA, CDR3 protein. A D gene is named only where the DNA matches it firmly. Size values are once, few and many counts, or a class for expanded clones, and some rows have none.

TRBV7-2	18	TRBD2	once	TRBJ2-5	TGTGCCAGCAGCTTAAGGGGGGGGGAGGGGACTAGCTGGGAGACCCAGTACTTC	CASSLRGGEGTSWETQYF
TRBV6-6	16	TRBD1	few	TRBJ1-2	TGTGCCAGCAGTTACCCGGCGGGACAGGGTTTGTCTGGCTACACCTTC	CASSYPAGQGLSGYTF
TRBV13	13	-	-	TRBJ2-3	TGTGCCAGCAGCTCCCATAACGGGGATACGCAGTATTTT	CASSSHNGDTQYF
TRBV15	14	-	once	TRBJ2-5	TGTGCCACCAGCGGCAGGCAGTGGGAAGAGACCCAGTACTTC	CATSGRQWEETQYF
TRBV27	17	-	-	TRBJ2-6	TGTGCCAGCAGTTTCCCTCCTTCCGTCTCTGGGGCCAACGTCCTGACTTTC	CASSFPPSVSGANVLTF
TRBV10-2	13	TRBD1	-	TRBJ1-2	TGCGCCAGCGGATCAGGGGGCAACTATGGCTACACCTTC	CASGSGGNYGYTF
TRBV19	13	-	-	TRBJ2-2	TGTGCCACACCGGGACAGAACACCGGGGAGCTGTTTTTT	CATPGQNTGELFF
TRBV27	16	TRBD2	-	TRBJ2-1	TGTGCCAGCAGTTTTAATAGCGGGAGGGCCTACAATGAGCAGTTCTTC	CASSFNSGRAYNEQFF
TRBV19	17	TRBD1	-	TRBJ1-1	TGTGCCAGCCAAGGGGGCCTAGGTCGCAGCCTGAACACTGAAGCTTTCTTT	CASQGGLGRSLNTEAFF
TRBV11-2	15	-	-	TRBJ2-7	TGTGCCAGCAGCATTAGTCCGGGATCCCCCTACGAGCAGTACTTC	CASSISPGSPYEQYF
TRBV6-5	15	-	once	TRBJ1-2	TGTGCCAGCACTCCCGCCGGGCGGGTGATTTGGGGCTACACCTTC	CASTPAGRVIWGYTF
TRBV5-6	15	-	-	TRBJ2-5	TGTGCCAGCAGCTTGGGAGCCGGACATAGAGAGACCCAGTACTTC	CASSLGAGHRETQYF
TRBV11-2	16	-	few	TRBJ1-1	TGTGCCAGCAGCTTAGAGTTCGGGAGCCGGAACACTGAAGCTTTCTTT	CASSLEFGSRNTEAFF
TRBV5-1	18	TRBD2	few	TRBJ2-2	TGCGCCAGCAGCTTAAAAGGACTAGCGGGAGGGAACACCGGGGAGCTGTTTTTT	CASSLKGLAGGNTGELFF
TRBV18	13	-	once	TRBJ2-5	TGTGCCAGCTCACCCGCTCTTCGGGAGACCCAGTACTTC	CASSPALRETQYF
TRBV27	16	TRBD2	-	TRBJ2-7	TGTGCCAGCAGTTTATCTGCTAGCGGGAGGGGGTACGAGCAGTACTTC	CASSLSASGRGYEQYF
TRBV7-8	16	-	-	TRBJ2-5	TGTGCCAGCAGCCTGAGGAGGGGGGGACCCCAAGAGACCCAGTACTTC	CASSLRRGGPQETQYF